The 7 T cell receptor beta chains reported below all come from one sample, sequenced in a study of CD8+CD57+ T cells in acquired aplastic anemia. TCR beta VDJ and CDR3 were profiled, and genomic DNA was the template. TCRdb passed the reads through MiXCR, listing each CDR3 protein once. Of 100,000 to 150,000 distinct CDR3 sequences listed, almost 40% were seen once; the top ten hold roughly 2.7%. By flow cytometry, patients selected for sequencing had shown an expansion of CD8+CD57+ cells. Sequenced material: sorted CD4+, CD8+, or CD8+CD57+ T cells (not recorded which) from PBMCs. The receptor source for this set is a human donor with aplastic anemia.

This clonotype has just a few counts. V is TRBV28 and J is TRBJ1-3; D might be TRBD1 (5 bases). Trimming took 5 bases from V and 2 from J, leaving 13 bases between them. CDR3 length equals 15 residues. Germline V gene sequence: CDR1 MDHEN, CDR2 SYDVKM. The CDR3 here is CASSPPGGTGNTIYF. CDR3 sequence (DNA): TGTGCCAGCAGTCCACCGGGGGGTACTGGAAACACCATATATTTT.

In its sample, this clonotype was seen many times. The chain couples TRBV14 to TRBJ2-3; 9 bases are shared with TRBD1. The CDR3 sequence is 14 residues long. The J segment lost 5 bases and the V segment lost 5 bases, leaving 5 bases of the junction unmatched. Germline loops: CDR1 SGHDN, CDR2 FVKESK. Here the CDR3 reads CASSNRGRIDTQYF. As DNA, the CDR3 is TGTGCCAGCAGCAACAGGGGGCGGATAGATACGCAGTATTTT.

The V gene is TRBV20-1, the J gene TRBJ2-1; TRBD2 matches 9 bases. The trim removed 2 bases at V and 6 bases at J, leaving 5 bases unmatched. The germline V gene has CDR1 DFQATT and CDR2 SNEGSKA (reference sequence). The CDR3 consists of 14 residues. The CDR3 sequence is CSARLGGGGNEQFF. Written as DNA, the CDR3 is TGCAGTGCTAGACTCGGCGGGGGGGGCAATGAGCAGTTCTTC.

The rearrangement joins TRBV10-3 to TRBJ2-2; 7 bases match TRBD1. Germline V gene lookup returns CDR1 ENHRY and CDR2 SYGVKD. The CDR3 covers 14 residues. J lost 6 bases, V lost 10 bases, and 11 bases had no gene match. CDR3 coding DNA: TGTGCCAGCAGAATTGACAGGGACGCCGGGGAGCTGTTTTTT. This encodes CASRIDRDAGELFF.

This clonotype has only one observation. V gene TRBV15 combines with J gene TRBJ2-7; possibly TRBD1 for D (5 bases). Germline V lookup: CDR1 LNHNV, CDR2 YYDKDF (reference sequence). The CDR3 has 13 amino acids. With 10 bases removed from V and 0 bases from J, the gap between germline ends came to 13 bases. CDR3 coding DNA: TGTGCCATCTCCTCAGGGCCCTCCTACGAGCAGTACTTC. Translation gives CAISSGPSYEQYF. Full variable domain (missing parts from reference TRBV15 and TRBJ2-7): DAMVIQNPRYQVTQFGKPVTLSCSQTLNHNVMYWYQQKSSQAPKLLFHYYDKDFNNEADTPDNFQSRRPNTSFCFLDIRSPGLGDTAMYLCAISSGPSYEQYFGPGTRLTVT.

This clonotype was counted many times. The V call is TRBV6-6, the J call TRBJ1-1; D ambiguous. The length of the CDR3 is 15 residues. From germline, CDR1 is MNHNY and CDR2 SVGAGI (reference sequence). V shed 2 bases and J shed 3 bases, with 13 bases lying between them. The CDR3 nucleotides are TGTGCCAGCAGTTACCCCCTGGGGATGGACACTGAAGCTTTCTTT. Translating gives CASSYPLGMDTEAFF.

This clonotype was seen at least ten times. The genes are TRBV7-9 and TRBJ2-2; 9 bases are a match to TRBD1. CDR1 is SEHNR, CDR2 FQNEAQ, per germline (reference sequence). The CDR3 totals 15 residues. With 5 bases clipped from V and 11 bases from J, the junction kept 12 bases outside the gene matches. The DNA of the CDR3 is TGTGCCAGCAGCACCGGGACAGGGTGGACCATAGAGCTGTTTTTT. Translated: CASSTGTGWTIELFF. Based on the CDR3 plus reference TRBV7-9 and TRBJ2-2, the full variable domain is DTGVSQNPRHKITKRGQNVTFRCDPISEHNRLYWYRQTLGQGPEFLTYFQNEAQLEKSRLLSDRFSAERPKGSFSTLEIQRTEQGDSAMYLCASSTGTGWTIELFFGEGSRLTVL.